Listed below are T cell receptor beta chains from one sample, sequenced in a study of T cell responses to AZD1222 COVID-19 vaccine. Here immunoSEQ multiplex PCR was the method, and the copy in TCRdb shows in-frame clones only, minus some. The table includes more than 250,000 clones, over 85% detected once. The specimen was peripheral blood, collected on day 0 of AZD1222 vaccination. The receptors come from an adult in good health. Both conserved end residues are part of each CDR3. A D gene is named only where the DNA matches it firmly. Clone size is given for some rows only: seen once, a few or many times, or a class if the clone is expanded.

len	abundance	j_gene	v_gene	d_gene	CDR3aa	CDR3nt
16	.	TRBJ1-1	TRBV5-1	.	CASSLGAQGDGTEAFF	TGCGCCAGCAGCTTGGGAGCGCAGGGTGATGGCACTGAAGCTTTCTTT
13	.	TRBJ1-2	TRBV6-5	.	CASSSGLRDGYTF	TGTGCCAGCAGTTCCGGGCTTCGAGATGGCTACACCTTC
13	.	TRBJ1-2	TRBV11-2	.	CASSLGQNYGYTF	TGTGCCAGCAGCTTAGGGCAGAACTATGGCTACACCTTC
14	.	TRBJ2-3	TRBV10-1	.	CASSKGGSTDTQYF	TGCGCCAGCAGCAAGGGGGGTAGCACAGATACGCAGTATTTT
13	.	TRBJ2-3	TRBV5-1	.	CASSSGRTDTQYF	TGCGCCAGCAGCTCGGGACGCACAGATACGCAGTATTTT
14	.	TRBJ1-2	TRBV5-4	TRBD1	CASSLRDRGRGYTF	TGTGCCAGCAGCTTGCGGGACAGGGGTCGAGGCTACACCTTC
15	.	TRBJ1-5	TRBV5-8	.	CASSLGQGNNQPQHF	TGTGCCAGCAGCTTGGGGCAGGGAAACAATCAGCCCCAGCATTTT
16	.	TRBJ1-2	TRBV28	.	CASSTPRGGESYGYTF	TGTGCCAGCAGCACTCCTCGGGGGGGGGAGAGCTATGGCTACACCTTC
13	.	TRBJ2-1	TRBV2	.	CATLSGAGNEQFF	TGTGCCACCCTTTCGGGGGCCGGCAATGAGCAGTTCTTC
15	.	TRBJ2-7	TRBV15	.	CATSREGLRSYEQYF	TGTGCCACCAGCAGAGAAGGACTGAGATCCTACGAGCAGTACTTC
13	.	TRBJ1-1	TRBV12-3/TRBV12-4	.	CASSPGGVSEAFF	TGTGCCAGCAGTCCCGGGGGGGTGAGTGAAGCTTTCTTT
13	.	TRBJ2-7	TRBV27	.	CASSFRQDYEQYF	TGTGCCAGCAGTTTCCGACAGGACTACGAGCAGTACTTC
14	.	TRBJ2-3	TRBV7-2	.	CASTPGGGTDTQYF	TGTGCCAGCACCCCCGGAGGAGGCACAGATACGCAGTATTTT
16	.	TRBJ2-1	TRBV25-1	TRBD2	CASSGPLAGAYNEQFF	TGTGCCAGCAGTGGCCCACTAGCGGGGGCCTACAATGAGCAGTTCTTC
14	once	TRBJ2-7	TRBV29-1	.	CSALGDGGAYEQYF	TGCAGCGCTCTGGGGGACGGAGGGGCCTACGAGCAGTACTTC
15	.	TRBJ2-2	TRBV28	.	CASSLWGGNTGELFF	TGTGCCAGCAGTTTATGGGGCGGGAACACCGGGGAGCTGTTTTTT
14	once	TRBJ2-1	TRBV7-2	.	CASSFDSGLLEQFF	TGTGCCAGCAGCTTCGACAGCGGGTTGTTGGAGCAGTTCTTC
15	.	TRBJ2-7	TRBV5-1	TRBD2	CASSLGIAGNYEQYF	TGCGCCAGCAGCTTGGGGATAGCGGGGAACTACGAGCAGTACTTC
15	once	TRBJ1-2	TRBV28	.	CASSLQAAPNYGYTF	TGTGCCAGCAGTCTCCAGGCGGCCCCTAACTATGGCTACACCTTC
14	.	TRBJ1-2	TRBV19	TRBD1	CASRLTGEAYGYTF	TGTGCCAGTAGATTGACAGGGGAGGCCTATGGCTACACCTTC
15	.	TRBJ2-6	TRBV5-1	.	CASSFHLSGANVLTF	TGCGCCAGCAGCTTTCACCTCTCTGGGGCCAACGTCCTGACTTTC
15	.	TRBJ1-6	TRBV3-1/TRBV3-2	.	CASSQEAGPNSPLHF	TGTGCCAGCAGCCAAGAAGCAGGTCCCAATTCACCCCTCCACTTT
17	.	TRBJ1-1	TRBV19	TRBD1	CASSIGDRGVRNTEAFF	TGTGCCAGTAGTATAGGGGACAGGGGGGTTCGGAACACTGAAGCTTTCTTT
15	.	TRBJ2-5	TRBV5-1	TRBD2	CASRTSGGRRETQYF	TGCGCCAGCAGAACTAGCGGGGGTCGGCGGGAGACCCAGTACTTC
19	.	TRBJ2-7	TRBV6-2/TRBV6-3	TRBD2	CASSPPVGTSGKRSYEQYF	TGTGCCAGCAGCCCCCCCGTCGGGACTAGCGGGAAGCGTAGCTACGAGCAGTACTTC
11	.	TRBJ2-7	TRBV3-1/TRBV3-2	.	CASSRHYEQYF	TGTGCCAGCAGCCGACACTACGAGCAGTACTTC
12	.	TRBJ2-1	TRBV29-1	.	CSAEGLYNEQFF	TGCAGCGCCGAAGGACTGTACAATGAGCAGTTCTTC
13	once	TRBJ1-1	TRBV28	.	CASSFPLNTEAFF	TGTGCCAGCAGTTTCCCACTGAACACTGAAGCTTTCTTT
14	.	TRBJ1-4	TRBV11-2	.	CASSPWGSNEKLFF	TGTGCCAGCAGCCCCTGGGGGTCTAATGAAAAACTGTTTTTT
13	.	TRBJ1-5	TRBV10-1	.	CASSGGGNQPQHF	TGCGCCAGCAGTGGGGGGGGGAATCAGCCCCAGCATTTT
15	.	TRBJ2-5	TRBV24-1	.	CATSDVGTTGETQYF	TGTGCCACCAGTGATGTGGGCACTACCGGGGAGACCCAGTACTTC
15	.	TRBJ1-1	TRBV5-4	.	CASSLPFRGNTEAFF	TGTGCCAGCAGCTTACCCTTTCGGGGGAACACTGAAGCTTTCTTT
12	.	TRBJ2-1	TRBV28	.	CASSLEPFEQFF	TGTGCCAGCAGTTTAGAACCCTTCGAGCAGTTCTTC
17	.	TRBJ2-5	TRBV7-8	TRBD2	CASSFQPTSGGAETQYF	TGTGCCAGCAGCTTCCAACCGACTAGCGGGGGGGCCGAGACCCAGTACTTC
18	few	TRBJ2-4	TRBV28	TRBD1	CASGPGQGASPAKNIQYF	TGTGCCAGCGGGCCGGGACAGGGGGCGAGCCCAGCCAAAAACATTCAGTACTTC
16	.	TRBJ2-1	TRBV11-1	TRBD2	CASSSPLAGVLNEQFF	TGTGCCAGCAGCTCCCCGTTAGCGGGAGTGCTCAATGAGCAGTTCTTC
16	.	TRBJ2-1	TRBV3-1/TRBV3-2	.	CASSQGLKGINNEQFF	TGTGCCAGCAGCCAAGGACTAAAGGGAATCAACAATGAGCAGTTCTTC